These T cell receptor beta chains were read from a single sample in a study of T-cell reconstitution after alpha-beta-depleted transplantation in children. TCRdb fed the PCR reads into MiXCR, producing one record per CDR3 protein. The sample holds about 500,000 distinct CDR3 sequences, roughly 11% seen once. The sequences come from PBMCs, mostly from graft donor cells, collected 180 days after TCRalphabeta/CD19-depleted stem cell transplant. These receptors were taken from a female patient aged 2-15 years who had a stem cell transplant for aplastic anemia, so the T cells may come from the graft donor. The CDR3 runs from the conserved cysteine through the conserved F or W. The order of the fields is clone size, D gene, V gene, J gene, CDR3 DNA, CDR3 protein. A D gene is named only where the DNA matches it firmly. Not all rows give a size; the values are once, few, many and, for expanded clones, a class.

size: many; D: NA; V: TRBV29-1; J: TRBJ2-4; DNA: TGCAGCGTTGCAGGGCAAGGGAGGAGCATTCAGTACTTC; CDR3: CSVAGQGRSIQYF
size: NA; D: TRBD1; V: TRBV7-2; J: TRBJ2-5; DNA: TGTGCCAGCAGCCTATGGACAGGGGGCGCAGAGACCCAGTACTTC; CDR3: CASSLWTGGAETQYF
size: few; D: TRBD1; V: TRBV19; J: TRBJ2-7; DNA: TGTGCCAGTAGTCCTGGGACAGGGAGCCTCTACGAGCAGTACTTC; CDR3: CASSPGTGSLYEQYF
size: NA; D: NA; V: TRBV4-3; J: TRBJ1-5; DNA: TGCGCCAGCAGCCAAGGTGCGACGGGGGCTCAGCCCCAGCATTTT; CDR3: CASSQGATGAQPQHF
size: few; D: TRBD1; V: TRBV12-3/TRBV12-4; J: TRBJ1-2; DNA: TGTGCCAGCAGTTCGGGGGCAGGGGGGCCCATCTATGGCTACACCTTC; CDR3: CASSSGAGGPIYGYTF
size: many; D: NA; V: TRBV28; J: TRBJ2-7; DNA: TGTGCCAGCAGTTCTCCCGGGACCGCCTCCTACGAGCAGTACTTC; CDR3: CASSSPGTASYEQYF
size: NA; D: NA; V: TRBV18; J: TRBJ2-3; DNA: TGTGCCAGCTCACCATCGCCTACCACAGATACGCAGTATTTT; CDR3: CASSPSPTTDTQYF
size: few; D: TRBD2; V: TRBV6-2/TRBV6-3; J: TRBJ2-7; DNA: TGTGCCAGCAGGAGGACTAGCGGGGGTATCTACGAGCAGTACTTC; CDR3: CASRRTSGGIYEQYF
size: NA; D: TRBD2; V: TRBV10-1; J: TRBJ2-5; DNA: TGCGCCAGCAGTGAGTGGTGCGGGAGACTACAAGAGACCCAGTACTTC; CDR3: CASSEWCGRLQETQYF
size: NA; D: NA; V: TRBV4-2; J: TRBJ2-5; DNA: TGTGCCAGCGCCCCCGGGCGCGGGGAGACCCAGTACTTC; CDR3: CASAPGRGETQYF
size: few; D: TRBD2; V: TRBV29-1; J: TRBJ2-3; DNA: TGCAGCGGGGGAACTAGCGGGATTTCAGATACGCAGTATTTT; CDR3: CSGGTSGISDTQYF
size: NA; D: TRBD1; V: TRBV7-9; J: TRBJ2-7; DNA: TGTGCCAGCAGCGATCCGGGACAGGGGTACGAGCAGTACTTC; CDR3: CASSDPGQGYEQYF
size: few; D: NA; V: TRBV7-2; J: TRBJ2-7; DNA: TGTGCCAGCAGCTTAGGAACCCAGGGTTCATACGAGCAGTACTTC; CDR3: CASSLGTQGSYEQYF
size: NA; D: NA; V: TRBV5-1; J: TRBJ2-2; DNA: TGCGCCAGCAGCGATGGAGGGGCCAGCCCGAGGACCGGGGAGCTGTTTTTT; CDR3: CASSDGGASPRTGELFF
size: few; D: TRBD1; V: TRBV11-1; J: TRBJ2-6; DNA: TGTGCCAGCAGCTTAGCGCACGGACAGGGGGCAACAGGGGCCAACGTCCTGACTTTC; CDR3: CASSLAHGQGATGANVLTF
size: NA; D: TRBD2; V: TRBV20-1; J: TRBJ2-1; DNA: TGCAGTGCTCCCCTAGCGGGACACAATGAGCAGTTCTTC; CDR3: CSAPLAGHNEQFF
size: few; D: TRBD2; V: TRBV15; J: TRBJ2-3; DNA: TGTGCCACCAGCAGAGAAATTGTAGCGGGCGGAACAGATACGCAGTATTTT; CDR3: CATSREIVAGGTDTQYF
size: NA; D: TRBD2; V: TRBV20-1; J: TRBJ2-7; DNA: TGCAGTGCTAAGTCGGGAGGGGCCTACGAGCAGTACTTC; CDR3: CSAKSGGAYEQYF
size: many; D: NA; V: TRBV4-1; J: TRBJ2-1; DNA: TGCGCCAGCAGCCAAGACCCCCGGGAGTGGTCCTACAATGAGCAGTTCTTC; CDR3: CASSQDPREWSYNEQFF
size: NA; D: NA; V: TRBV7-2; J: TRBJ2-5; DNA: TGTGCCAGTAAACTAGGGTGGGGCCAAGAGACCCAGTACTTC; CDR3: CASKLGWGQETQYF
size: few; D: TRBD2; V: TRBV2; J: TRBJ2-3; DNA: TGTGCCAGCTATAGATTCGGGACTAGCGGGTTCACAGATACGCAGTATTTT; CDR3: CASYRFGTSGFTDTQYF
size: NA; D: TRBD2; V: TRBV19; J: TRBJ2-1; DNA: TGTGCCAGTAGTCTTAGCGGGAGCCAATCCTACAATGAGCAGTTCTTC; CDR3: CASSLSGSQSYNEQFF
size: NA; D: TRBD2; V: TRBV28; J: TRBJ2-1; DNA: TGTGCCAGCAGTTCCGCTAGCGGGAGGGTGGCGAATGAGCAGTTCTTC; CDR3: CASSSASGRVANEQFF
size: many; D: TRBD2; V: TRBV4-3; J: TRBJ2-5; DNA: TGCGCCAGCAGCCAAGGAGTCGGGCTAGCGGGGGTGGAGACCCAGTACTTC; CDR3: CASSQGVGLAGVETQYF
size: few; D: TRBD1; V: TRBV6-2/TRBV6-3; J: TRBJ1-2; DNA: TGTGCCAGCAGTTACGGCGGGACAGACTATGGCTACACCTTC; CDR3: CASSYGGTDYGYTF
size: NA; D: TRBD2; V: TRBV6-2/TRBV6-3; J: TRBJ2-2; DNA: TGTGCCAGCAGTTACAGAGCGGGAGGAGCCGGGGAGCTGTTTTTT; CDR3: CASSYRAGGAGELFF
size: few; D: NA; V: TRBV29-1; J: TRBJ1-2; DNA: TGCAGCGTTGACCTTGACAGTAACTATGGCTACACCTTC; CDR3: CSVDLDSNYGYTF
size: few; D: NA; V: TRBV4-3; J: TRBJ2-1; DNA: TGCGCCAGCAGCCAATGGGGGACGGGATCTCATGAGCAGTTCTTC; CDR3: CASSQWGTGSHEQFF
size: NA; D: NA; V: TRBV12-3/TRBV12-4; J: TRBJ2-1; DNA: TGTGCCAGCAGTTTCGATTCCCCCAATGAGCAGTTCTTC; CDR3: CASSFDSPNEQFF
size: few; D: TRBD1; V: TRBV5-1; J: TRBJ2-7; DNA: TGCGCCAGCAGCTTGGGACAGGGATCCGTGGAGCAGTACTTC; CDR3: CASSLGQGSVEQYF
size: few; D: NA; V: TRBV20-1; J: TRBJ2-1; DNA: TGCAGTGGCAGGCGGCCGGACAATGAGCAGTTCTTC; CDR3: CSGRRPDNEQFF
size: NA; D: TRBD1; V: TRBV7-9; J: TRBJ2-7; DNA: TGTGCCAGCAGCTCCCCGACAGGGGAGGAGCAGTACTTC; CDR3: CASSSPTGEEQYF
size: NA; D: NA; V: TRBV6-1; J: TRBJ1-2; DNA: TGTGCCAGCAGTCCGACCGTATACTATGGCTACACCTTC; CDR3: CASSPTVYYGYTF